This TCR beta chain emerged from a study of long-term antiretroviral therapy in people with HIV. Treated in the United States were all of the participants with HIV. An immunoSEQ assay, version v3.0, was performed at survey level. Here immunoSEQ multiplex PCR was the method, and the copy in TCRdb shows in-frame clones only, minus some. The repertoire holds tens of thousands of clones, about 95% seen once, with 2.5% to 3% in the top ten. This specimen consisted of unsorted PBMCs, obtained 3.7 years after starting antiretroviral therapy. This sequence originates from a woman aged 45-65 years with HIV.

This CDR3 reads CASSLTGLAGARGTGELFF. The CDR3 bases are TGTGCCAGCAGTTTAACCGGACTAGCGGGGGCCCGGGGGACCGGGGAGCTGTTTTTT. The chain couples TRBV2 to TRBJ2-2; TRBD2 matches 13 bases. The CDR3 totals 19 residues. Trimming took 5 bases from V and 5 from J; bases not matched to a gene: 14. Germline CDR1 SNHLY, CDR2 FYNNEI.